This T cell receptor (beta chain) is drawn from a study of cytomegalovirus exposure and HLA in healthy donors. About the research overall: Earlier, fewer than 140 million unique TCR beta sequences were recovered from 170 million or so T cells by an analysis. Findings of the study overall: The availability of immune exposure information extended only to CMV serostatus. Reported findings show TCR beta sequences accurately forecast HLA-A and HLA-B alleles in most subjects.

Remarks on this clone: What it binds is unknown.

Primers included in the PCR were 60 Vbeta and 13 Jbeta primers. Measured with immunoSEQ multiplex PCR; TCRdb has only the in-frame clones, and not every one. The sample holds about 140,000 clones, 80% seen once. The sequencing input was PBMCs. This sequence originates from a middle-aged man in good health and CMV-seronegative.

CDR3 sequence reads: CASSPPGTGGTQPQHF. In DNA, the CDR3 is TGTGCCAGCTCACCACCCGGGACAGGGGGCACTCAGCCCCAGCATTTT. The chain links TRBV18 to TRBJ1-5, with TRBD1 matching 12 bases. Germline CDR1 reads KGHSH; CDR2 reads LQKENI. This CDR3 has 16 residues. Trimming cost V 0 bases and J 6 bases; bases outside gene matches: 3.